These T cell receptor beta chains were read from a single sample in a study of read filtering for tumor transcriptome and immune sequencing. MiXCR, run by TCRdb on the reads, gives a single entry per CDR3 protein. This sample yields about 15,000 distinct CDR3 sequences, of which 20% are seen a single time; 80% belongs to the top ten. Material for sequencing was a population of CD138-negative cells sorted from bone marrow. The source is a donor over 35 with multiple myeloma. The CDR3 runs from the conserved cysteine through the conserved F or W. The D gene is left open where the match is weak. A clone size is listed for some rows: how often the clone was seen (once, few, many), or a class if it is expanded.

many . TRBJ2-1 TRBV7-9 CASSLAGGRGSSYNEQFF TGTGCCAGCAGCTTAGCGGGGGGTCGGGGAAGCTCCTACAATGAGCAGTTCTTC
many . TRBJ1-1 TRBV4-1 CASSQVSVETEAFF TGCGCCAGCAGCCAAGTGTCAGTAGAGACTGAAGCTTTCTTT
few . TRBJ1-2 TRBV20-1 CSASPSKGYTF TGCAGTGCTAGCCCTTCGAAGGGCTACACCTTC
. . TRBJ2-7 TRBV19 CASGFPSSYEQYF TGTGCCAGCGGCTTTCCTAGCTCCTACGAGCAGTACTTC
many TRBD2 TRBJ2-7 TRBV11-2 CASSLVPGGAYEQYF TGTGCCAGCAGCTTAGTACCTGGGGGGGCCTACGAGCAGTACTTC
. . TRBJ1-2 TRBV7-2 CTSSSNTKSYTF TGTACCAGCAGCTCTAACACGAAAAGCTACACCTTC
. . TRBJ1-2 TRBV6-2/TRBV6-3 CASSYRTHNYGYTF TGTGCCAGCAGTTACCGGACACACAACTATGGCTACACCTTC
. . TRBJ1-5 TRBV24-1 CTTSDLRRQLPQPQHF TGTACCACCAGTGATTTGCGAAGGCAGCTCCCGCAGCCCCAGCATTTT
many . TRBJ1-5 TRBV24-1 CATSGGPAQSAQHF TGTGCCACCAGTGGAGGGCCGGCTCAATCGGCCCAGCATTTT
. . TRBJ2-3 TRBV4-1 CASSQDWRPPTDTQYF TGCGCCAGCAGCCAAGATTGGCGGCCACCCACAGATACGCAGTATTTT
many TRBD1 TRBJ2-7 TRBV3-1 CASSRDRVGGEQYF TGTGCCAGCAGCCGGGACAGGGTCGGAGGGGAGCAGTACTTC
. . TRBJ2-6 TRBV14 CASSQMGSRGANVLTF TGTGCCAGCAGCCAGATGGGGTCCAGGGGGGCCAACGTCCTGACTTTC
many TRBD2 TRBJ2-5 TRBV19 CASRVSGRYQETQYF TGTGCCAGTAGGGTAAGCGGGAGGTACCAAGAGACCCAGTACTTC
few . TRBJ1-5 TRBV7-2 CASSFSNQPQHF TGTGCCAGCAGCTTTTCGAATCAGCCCCAGCATTTT
many TRBD1 TRBJ2-7 TRBV12-3/TRBV12-4 CASSARDREPYEQYF TGTGCCAGCAGTGCCCGGGACAGGGAACCCTACGAGCAGTACTTC
many TRBD1 TRBJ2-1 TRBV5-5 CASRAGTGDGYNEQFF TGTGCCAGCAGAGCCGGGACAGGGGACGGCTACAATGAGCAGTTCTTC
many TRBD1 TRBJ1-5 TRBV29-1 CSVVGTDSNQPQHF TGCAGCGTTGTGGGGACAGATAGCAATCAGCCCCAGCATTTT
few . TRBJ1-1 TRBV20-1 CSARRQNSGTEAFF TGCAGTGCGCGGCGGCAGAATTCGGGCACTGAAGCTTTCTTT
. . TRBJ1-2 TRBV12-3/TRBV12-4 CASSTWSLTF TGTGCCAGCAGCACCTGGAGTCTCACCTTC
many . TRBJ2-7 TRBV7-9 CASSFTASYEQYF TGTGCCAGCAGCTTCACAGCCTCCTACGAGCAGTACTTC
many . TRBJ2-7 TRBV30 CAWSIQGPSYEQYF TGTGCCTGGAGTATCCAGGGTCCCTCCTACGAGCAGTACTTC
few . TRBJ1-6 TRBV5-6 CASSLDSATLYF TGTGCCAGCAGCTTGGATTCGGCCACCTTGTACTTT
. . TRBJ2-5 TRBV6-5 CASSETAGPRGTQYF TGTGCCAGCAGCGAAACCGCTGGGCCCAGAGGGACCCAGTACTTC
few . TRBJ2-5 TRBV7-9 CASSDRLIQETQYF TGTGCCAGCAGCGATCGACTTATTCAAGAGACCCAGTACTTC
few TRBD2 TRBJ2-2 TRBV6-5 CASSYSSERGRNGELSF TGTGCCAGCAGTTACTCGTCCGAGCGGGGTCGGAACGGGGAGCTGTCTTTT
many TRBD1 TRBJ2-7 TRBV5-8 CASSLIGQGDEQYF TGTGCCAGCAGTTTAATTGGACAGGGAGACGAGCAGTACTTC
. . TRBJ2-7 TRBV7-2 CASSLDGIYEQYF TGTGCCAGCAGCTTAGACGGGATTTACGAGCAGTACTTC
many . TRBJ2-2 TRBV18 CASSRQNTGELFF TGTGCCAGCTCACGACAGAACACCGGGGAGCTGTTTTTT
many . TRBJ2-2 TRBV10-2 CASSVRLQELFF TGCGCCAGCAGCGTCCGTCTCCAGGAGCTGTTTTTT
many TRBD2 TRBJ2-5 TRBV7-9 CASSDGGTSGLQETQYF TGTGCCAGCAGCGACGGGGGGACTAGCGGATTACAAGAGACCCAGTACTTC
many TRBD1 TRBJ2-3 TRBV29-1 CSVGDRGRWDTQYF TGCAGCGTCGGGGACAGGGGGCGGTGGGATACGCAGTATTTT
many TRBD2 TRBJ2-1 TRBV20-1 CSAAGFGTSGSIDEQFF TGCAGTGCTGCGGGGTTCGGAACTAGCGGGTCTATAGATGAGCAGTTCTTC
. TRBD1 TRBJ2-2 TRBV5-6 CASSLWDRVNTGELFF TGTGCCAGCAGCTTGTGGGACAGAGTAAACACCGGGGAGCTGTTTTTT
few . TRBJ1-5 TRBV19 CASTRVRDYQPQHF TGTGCCAGTACCCGGGTGCGGGACTATCAGCCCCAGCATTTT
many TRBD1 TRBJ1-4 TRBV20-1 CSAWGQGTNEKLFF TGCAGTGCTTGGGGACAGGGGACTAATGAAAAACTGTTTTTT
. . TRBJ2-5 TRBV30 CAWSVTETQYF TGTGCCTGGAGTGTAACAGAGACCCAGTACTTC
. . TRBJ2-1 TRBV15 CATSPREAEQFF TGTGCCACCAGCCCTCGGGAAGCGGAGCAGTTCTTC
few . TRBJ2-3 TRBV20-1 CSARDRGLGQAGDTQYF TGCAGTGCTAGAGATAGAGGGTTGGGGCAGGCCGGAGATACGCAGTATTTT
few TRBD1 TRBJ1-1 TRBV6-2/TRBV6-3 CAITTGGNTEAFF TGTGCCATCACGACAGGGGGAAATACTGAAGCTTTCTTT
many TRBD2 TRBJ2-1 TRBV19 CASSRGLASYNEQFF TGTGCCAGTAGTCGGGGACTAGCTTCCTACAATGAGCAGTTCTTC
many . TRBJ1-1 TRBV6-5 CASSYSMGYQAFF TGTGCCAGCAGTTACTCGATGGGCTATCAAGCTTTCTTT
few . TRBJ2-2 TRBV29-1 CSAGTSGELFF TGCAGCGCCGGAACTTCCGGGGAGCTGTTTTTT
. . TRBJ1-1 TRBV20-1 CSARVPGCRTEAFF TGCAGTGCTAGAGTCCCAGGGTGTAGAACTGAAGCTTTCTTT
few . TRBJ1-4 TRBV2 CASSEALRGRGLFF TGTGCCAGCAGTGAAGCGCTTCGGGGCCGGGGACTGTTTTTT